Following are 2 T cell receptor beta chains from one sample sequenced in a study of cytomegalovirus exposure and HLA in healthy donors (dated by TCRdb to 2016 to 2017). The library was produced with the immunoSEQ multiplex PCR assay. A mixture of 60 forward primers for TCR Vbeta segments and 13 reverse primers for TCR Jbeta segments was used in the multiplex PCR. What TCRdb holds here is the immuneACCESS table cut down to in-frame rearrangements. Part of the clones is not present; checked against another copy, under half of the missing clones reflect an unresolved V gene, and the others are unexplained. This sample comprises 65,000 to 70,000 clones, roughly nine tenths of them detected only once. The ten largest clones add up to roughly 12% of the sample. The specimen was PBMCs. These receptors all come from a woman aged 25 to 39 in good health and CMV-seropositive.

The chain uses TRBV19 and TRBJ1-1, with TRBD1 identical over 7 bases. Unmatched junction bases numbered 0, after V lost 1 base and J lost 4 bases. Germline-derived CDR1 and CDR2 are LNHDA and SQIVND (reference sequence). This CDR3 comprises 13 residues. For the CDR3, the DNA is TGTGCCAGTAGTATAGCAGGGGGCACTGAAGCTTTCTTT. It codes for CASSIAGGTEAFF.

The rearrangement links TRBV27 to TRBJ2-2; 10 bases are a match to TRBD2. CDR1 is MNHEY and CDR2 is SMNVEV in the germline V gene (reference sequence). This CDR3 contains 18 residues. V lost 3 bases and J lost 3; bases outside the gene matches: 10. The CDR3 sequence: CASSLASGRGGDTGELFF. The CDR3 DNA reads TGTGCCAGCAGTTTGGCTAGCGGGAGAGGTGGGGACACCGGGGAGCTGTTTTTT.